What follows are 31 T cell receptor beta chains derived from one specimen sequenced in a study of CXCR3-negative and CXCR3-positive naive CD8 T cells. General observations from the study: Against CXCR3-negative naive cells, CXCR3-positive naive cells showed more hydrophobic TRB CDR3s.

The libraries of TRB cDNA were prepared using 5' RACE with UMI labels. TCRdb reprocessed the 5' RACE reads and keeps a single row for each CDR3 protein, giving no DNA. The table lists 130,000 or so distinct CDR3 sequences, with 0.41% in the top ten. These receptors are not linked to any known antigen. The sequenced material came from naive CXCR3+ CD8+ T cells from blood. Subset indicated: CD45RO-CCR7+CD27+CD95- naive CD8+ T cells expressing CXCR3 (TNR3+). The receptors here all came from a human donor in good health. Some clones in this sample may be carry-over from other donors' samples.

V and J are TRBV7-9 and TRBJ1-2; TCRdb's D call of TRBD1 is untestable without DNA. Per the germline V gene, CDR1 is SEHNR and CDR2 is FQNEAQ (reference sequence). This CDR3 is built from 15 residues. The chain's CDR3 is CASSLALAGRYGYTF.

The V gene is TRBV4-1, the J gene TRBJ2-2; TCRdb outputs TRBD2, but without DNA this stays unchecked. The germline V gene encodes CDR1 MGHRA and CDR2 YSYEKL. CDR3 size: 14 residues. The CDR3 spells CASSQPYNTGELFF.

The chain carries TRBV5-6 and TRBJ1-1; lacking DNA, the TRBD1 call made by TCRdb goes unchecked. The CDR3 is made up of 15 amino acids. Per germline, CDR1 SGHDT and CDR2 YYEEEE. This chain's CDR3 is CASSLKDTAGTEAFF.

This rearrangement joins TRBV28 to TRBJ1-6. The CDR3 covers 16 residues. Germline assignment: CDR1 MDHEN and CDR2 SYDVKM. The CDR3 reads CASRRQGSSYNSPLHF.

This rearrangement joins TRBV4-1 to TRBJ2-1; the TCRdb D gene call, TRBD1, has no DNA to confirm it. The CDR3 runs 15 residues. Germline V gene lookup returns CDR1 MGHRA and CDR2 YSYEKL. CDR3 protein: CASSILLQGGNEQFF.

This rearrangement joins TRBV12-3 or TRBV12-4 to TRBJ1-1; the TRBD1 assignment by TCRdb is unverifiable without DNA. The CDR3 sequence is 15 residues long. The CDR3 region is CASRGTGGADTEAFF.

The chain has TRBV29-1 and TRBJ2-7; TCRdb selects TRBD1, and the lack of DNA leaves this call unchecked. This CDR3 has 14 residues. CDR1 is SQVTM and CDR2 is ANQGSEA in the germline V gene. This chain's CDR3 is CSATVRGTPSEQYF.

This chain uses TRBV12-3 or TRBV12-4 with TRBJ1-1; TCRdb picks TRBD1, but there is no DNA to check that call. The CDR3 length is 13 residues. The CDR3 loop is CASTQGTGTEAFF.

This sequence joins TRBV5-1 and TRBJ2-1. Germline assignment: CDR1 SGHRS and CDR2 YFSETQ. There are 14 residues in the CDR3. The CDR3 is CASSQDGTYNEQFF. The full variable domain, rest sourced from reference TRBV5-1 and TRBJ2-1, is KAGVTQTPRYLIKTRGQQVTLSCSPISGHRSVSWYQQTPGQGLQFLFEYFSETQRNKGNFPGRFSGRQFSNSRSEMNVSTLELGDSALYLCASSQDGTYNEQFFGPGTRLTVL.

This rearrangement joins TRBV28 to TRBJ2-3; TCRdb's D gene call, TRBD2, goes unchecked for lack of DNA. The CDR3 runs to 16 residues. Germline assignment: CDR1 MDHEN and CDR2 SYDVKM. CDR3 loop: CASSWKLAGITDTQYF.

The chain couples TRBV29-1 to TRBJ2-7; TCRdb's D call of TRBD2 is untestable without DNA. The CDR3 loop spans 16 amino acids. Germline lookup yields CDR1 SQVTM and CDR2 ANQGSEA. Here the CDR3 reads CSVLDGGGPLSYEQYF.

The V and J genes are TRBV27 and TRBJ1-5. This CDR3 region has 14 residues. Germline CDR1 MNHEY, CDR2 SMNVEV (reference sequence). CDR3 in amino acids: CASSLSHPSQPQHF.

The chain is built from TRBV29-1 and TRBJ2-2; TCRdb gives TRBD1 as the D gene, but with no DNA this cannot be confirmed. Germline V lookup: CDR1 SQVTM, CDR2 ANQGSEA. The CDR3 runs 14 residues. CDR3 amino acids: CSVEDRRGTGELFF.

The rearrangement uses TRBV13 and TRBJ2-5; without DNA, the TCRdb call of TRBD1 cannot be checked. The CDR3 is 16 residues long. Germline-derived CDR1 and CDR2 are PRHDT and FYEKMQ (reference sequence). CDR3 sequence: CASAPEMGSSWEAQYF.

CDR3 region: CASSLSGLAEIYEQYF. J is TRBJ2-7 and V is TRBV27; without DNA, the TCRdb call of TRBD2 cannot be checked. CDR3 length equals 16 residues. Germline lookup yields CDR1 MNHEY and CDR2 SMNVEV (reference sequence).

The chain is built from TRBV15 and TRBJ1-5. Germline V CDR1 and CDR2: LNHNV, YYDKDF (reference sequence). The CDR3 sequence is 12 residues long. CDR3: CATGTSNQPQHF. The whole variable domain, remainder taken from reference TRBV15 and TRBJ1-5, is DAMVIQNPRYQVTQFGKPVTLSCSQTLNHNVMYWYQQKSSQAPKLLFHYYDKDFNNEADTPDNFQSRRPNTSFCFLDIRSPGLGDTAMYLCATGTSNQPQHFGDGTRLSIL.

V and J are TRBV29-1 and TRBJ2-1; TCRdb proposes TRBD1, but this gene call is untestable without DNA. The germline CDR1 and CDR2 sequences are SQVTM and ANQGSEA. The CDR3 extends over 13 amino acids. The CDR3 region is CSVQTGTTNEQFF.

The chain employs TRBV3-1 and TRBJ2-1; TCRdb reports TRBD2, a call that lacks DNA to check it against. The germline V gene has CDR1 LGHDT and CDR2 YNNKEL (reference sequence). This CDR3 region has 18 residues. The CDR3 spells CASSQGTSLAGGYNEQFF.

The chain employs TRBV28 and TRBJ1-4; TCRdb's D gene call, TRBD1, goes unchecked for lack of DNA. Looked up from germline, CDR1 is MDHEN and CDR2 is SYDVKM. The CDR3 spans 15 residues. CDR3 sequence: CASRPGTGVNEKLFF. Complete variable domain (other parts from reference TRBV28 and TRBJ1-4): DVKVTQSSRYLVKRTGEKVFLECVQDMDHENMFWYRQDPGLGLRLIYFSYDVKMKEKGDIPEGYSVSREKKERFSLILESASTNQTSMYLCASRPGTGVNEKLFFGSGTQLSVL.

The chain links TRBV7-6 to TRBJ2-7; TCRdb picks TRBD1, but there is no DNA to check that call. The CDR3 extends over 13 amino acids. CDR1 and CDR2 (germline): SGHVS, FNYEAQ. The CDR3 is CASSPGQGTEQYF.

This chain joins TRBV20-1 and TRBJ2-3; no DNA is available, so the TRBD2 call from TCRdb remains unchecked. Germline CDR1 and CDR2: DFQATT and SNEGSKA (reference sequence). The CDR3 runs 14 residues. The CDR3 spells CSASLGGLTDTQYF.

The J gene is TRBJ2-3, the V gene TRBV12-3 or TRBV12-4; TCRdb's D gene call, TRBD2, goes unchecked for lack of DNA. The CDR3 is made up of 17 amino acids. CDR3 region: CASSTPLLAGVTDTQYF.

The V call is TRBV11-2, the J call TRBJ2-1; TCRdb calls TRBD1, which cannot be checked without DNA. Looked up from germline, CDR1 is SGHAT and CDR2 is FQNNGV. The CDR3 is made up of 17 amino acids. CDR3 protein: CASSALDDSGVYNEQFF.

V usage is TRBV28 and J usage is TRBJ1-5. The CDR3 is 14 residues long. The V gene's germline CDR1 is MDHEN and CDR2 SYDVKM. CDR3 protein: CASRDLDSNQPQHF. The full variable domain, rest sourced from reference TRBV28 and TRBJ1-5, is DVKVTQSSRYLVKRTGEKVFLECVQDMDHENMFWYRQDPGLGLRLIYFSYDVKMKEKGDIPEGYSVSREKKERFSLILESASTNQTSMYLCASRDLDSNQPQHFGDGTRLSIL.

This rearrangement joins TRBV6-5 to TRBJ2-1; TCRdb names TRBD1, which stays unverified in the absence of DNA. Germline V gene lookup returns CDR1 MNHEY and CDR2 SVGAGI. The CDR3 extends over 15 amino acids. CDR3 amino acids: CASSLTGSGGGEQFF.

The genes are TRBV4-3 and TRBJ1-2; no DNA is available, so the TRBD1 call from TCRdb remains unchecked. This CDR3 spans 15 amino acids. Per germline, CDR1 LGHNA and CDR2 YSLEER. This CDR3 reads CASSQATGTGDGYTF.

The gene calls are TRBV2 and TRBJ2-7; TCRdb's D call, TRBD1, is unchecked because there is no DNA. CDR3 length: 16 amino acids. The germline CDR1 and CDR2 sequences are SNHLY and FYNNEI. This CDR3 reads CASSENRDRGSYEQYF.

The rearrangement joins TRBV30 to TRBJ2-1; lacking DNA, the TRBD1 call made by TCRdb goes unchecked. The CDR3 sequence is 17 residues long. Germline CDR1 reads GTSNPN; CDR2 reads SVGIG (reference sequence). The CDR3 reads CAWSVGVWDRVYNEQFF. The full variable domain, with the rest looked up from reference TRBV30 and TRBJ2-1, is SQTIHQWPATLVQPVGSPLSLECTVEGTSNPNLYWYRQAAGRGLQLLFYSVGIGQISSEVPQNLSASRPQDRQFILSSKKLLLSDSGFYLCAWSVGVWDRVYNEQFFGPGTRLTVL.

The J gene is TRBJ1-1, the V gene TRBV7-6. CDR1 is SGHVS, CDR2 FNYEAQ, per germline. The CDR3 contains 14 residues. CDR3 loop: CASSLFVSDTEAFF.

V and J are TRBV28 and TRBJ2-4; the TCRdb D gene call, TRBD1, has no DNA to confirm it. This CDR3 is built from 14 residues. Germline-derived CDR1 and CDR2 are MDHEN and SYDVKM. CDR3 in amino acids: CASTLTGQKNIQYF.

The CDR3 is CASSPRQPNTGELFF. The genes are TRBV28 and TRBJ2-2; the TCRdb call, TRBD1, lacks DNA for checking. Germline CDR1 and CDR2: MDHEN and SYDVKM. The CDR3 runs to 15 residues. Using reference TRBV28 and TRBJ2-2 for the parts outside the CDR3, the full variable domain is DVKVTQSSRYLVKRTGEKVFLECVQDMDHENMFWYRQDPGLGLRLIYFSYDVKMKEKGDIPEGYSVSREKKERFSLILESASTNQTSMYLCASSPRQPNTGELFFGEGSRLTVL.